This TCR beta chain was documented in a study of T cell repertoires in cytomegalovirus infection. TCRdb fed the reads into MiXCR, producing one record per CDR3 protein. The repertoire has over 300,000 distinct CDR3 sequences, 15% to 20% of them found once; the top ten carry more than 10%. V shed 5 bases and J shed 8 bases, with 19 bases lying between them. The CDR3 has 15 amino acids. Germline assignment: CDR1 SGHVS and CDR2 FQNEAQ. This clonotype appeared many times. The sequencing input was PBMCs. This rearrangement joins TRBV7-8 to TRBJ2-4, with D maybe TRBD2 (5 bases). The sequence was collected from a human donor in good health (CMV status not recorded). Some clones in this sample may be carry-over from other donors' samples. CDR3: CASSDRRGLADIQYF. CDR3 DNA sequence: TGTGCCAGCAGCGATCGACGAGGGTTAGCAGACATTCAGTACTTC.